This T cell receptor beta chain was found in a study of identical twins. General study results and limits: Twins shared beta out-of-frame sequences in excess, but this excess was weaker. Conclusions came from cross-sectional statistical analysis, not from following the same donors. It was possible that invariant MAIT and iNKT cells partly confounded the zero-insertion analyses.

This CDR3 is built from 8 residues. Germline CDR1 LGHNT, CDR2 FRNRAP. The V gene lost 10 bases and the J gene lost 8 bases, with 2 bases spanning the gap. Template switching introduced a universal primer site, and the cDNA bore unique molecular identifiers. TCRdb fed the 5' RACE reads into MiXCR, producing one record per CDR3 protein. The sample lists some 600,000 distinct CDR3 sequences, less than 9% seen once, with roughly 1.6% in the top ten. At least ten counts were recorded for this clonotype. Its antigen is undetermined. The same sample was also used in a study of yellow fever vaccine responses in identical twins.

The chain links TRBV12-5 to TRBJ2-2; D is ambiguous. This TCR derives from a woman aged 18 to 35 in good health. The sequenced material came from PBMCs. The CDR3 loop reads CAKGELFF. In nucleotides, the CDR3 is TGTGCTAAGGGGGAGCTGTTTTTT.